This T cell receptor (beta chain) comes out of a study of response to subunit inactivated influenza vaccine. V shed 9 bases and J shed 2 bases, with 16 bases lying between them. Looked up from germline, CDR1 is ENHRY and CDR2 is SYGVKD. CDR3 length: 15 amino acids. This clonotype was observed a few times. TCRdb analysed the RT-PCR reads with MiXCR anew, one entry per CDR3 protein. The table lists more than 450,000 distinct CDR3 sequences, about 10% of them singletons. These data are also associated with another study on T cells expressing NK-cell markers. As that report states: What made the TCR beta cDNA was 5'RACE template switching with UMIs.

The source of this sequence is a middle-aged man who received an inactivated influenza vaccine. This chain links TRBV10-3 with TRBJ2-2; TRBD1 is a possible D gene (6 bases). Sequencing used PBMCs from blood, obtained on the day of vaccination. The CDR3 bases are TGTGCCATGCGACCGGGACAACTAAACACCGGGGAGCTGTTTTTT. Translating it yields CAMRPGQLNTGELFF.